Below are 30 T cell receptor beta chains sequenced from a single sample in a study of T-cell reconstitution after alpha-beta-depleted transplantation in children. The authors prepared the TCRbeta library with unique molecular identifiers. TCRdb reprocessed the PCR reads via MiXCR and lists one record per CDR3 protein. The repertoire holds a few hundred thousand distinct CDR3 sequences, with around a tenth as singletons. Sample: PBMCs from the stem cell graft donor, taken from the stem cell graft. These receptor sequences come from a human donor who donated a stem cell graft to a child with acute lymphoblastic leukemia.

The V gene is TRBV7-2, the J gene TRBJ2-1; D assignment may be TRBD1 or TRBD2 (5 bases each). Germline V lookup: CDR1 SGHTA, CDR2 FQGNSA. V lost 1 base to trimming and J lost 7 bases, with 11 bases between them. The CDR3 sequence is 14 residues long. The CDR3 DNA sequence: TGTGCCAGCAGCTTAGTTGGGACCTTAAATGAGCAGTTCTTC. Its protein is CASSLVGTLNEQFF.

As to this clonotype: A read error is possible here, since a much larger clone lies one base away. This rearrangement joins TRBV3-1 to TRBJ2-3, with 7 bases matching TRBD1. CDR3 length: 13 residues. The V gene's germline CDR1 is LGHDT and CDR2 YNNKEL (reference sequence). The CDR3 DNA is TGTGTCAGCAGACTACAGGGGACAGATACGCAGTATTTT. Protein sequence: CVSRLQGTDTQYF.

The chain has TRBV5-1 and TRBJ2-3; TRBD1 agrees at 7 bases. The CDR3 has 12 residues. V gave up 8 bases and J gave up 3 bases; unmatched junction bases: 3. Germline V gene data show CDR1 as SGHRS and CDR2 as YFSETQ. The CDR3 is CASTGVTDTQYF. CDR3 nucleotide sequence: TGCGCCAGTACAGGGGTAACAGATACGCAGTATTTT.

The CDR3 protein is CASSLAPGTLSYEQYF. CDR3 in DNA: TGTGCCAGCAGCTTAGCGCCCGGGACGCTCTCCTACGAGCAGTACTTC. The chain has TRBV7-2 and TRBJ2-7; D possibly uses TRBD1 or TRBD2 (5 bases each). In germline, CDR1 is SGHTA, CDR2 FQGNSA. V shed 0 bases and J shed 0 bases, with 12 bases lying between them. The CDR3 is made up of 16 amino acids.

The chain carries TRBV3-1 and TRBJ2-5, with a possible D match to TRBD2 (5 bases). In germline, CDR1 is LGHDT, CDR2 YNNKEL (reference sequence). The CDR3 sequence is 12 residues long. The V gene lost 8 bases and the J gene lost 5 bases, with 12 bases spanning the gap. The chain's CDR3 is CASRKDWETQYF. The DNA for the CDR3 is TGTGCCAGCCGTAAGGACTGGGAGACCCAGTACTTC.

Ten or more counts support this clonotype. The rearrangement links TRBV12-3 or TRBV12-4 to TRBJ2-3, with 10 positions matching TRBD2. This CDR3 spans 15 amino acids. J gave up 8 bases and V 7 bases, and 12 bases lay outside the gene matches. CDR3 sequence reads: CASTMRLAGEGTQYF. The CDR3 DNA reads TGTGCCAGCACTATGCGGCTAGCGGGAGAAGGTACGCAGTATTTT.

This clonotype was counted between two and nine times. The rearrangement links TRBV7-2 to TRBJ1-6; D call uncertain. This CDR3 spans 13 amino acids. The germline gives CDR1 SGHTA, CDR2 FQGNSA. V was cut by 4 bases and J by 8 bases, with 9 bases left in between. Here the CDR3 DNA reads TGTGCCAGCAGCTCAGAGGCTTATTCACCCCTCCACTTT. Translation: CASSSEAYSPLHF.

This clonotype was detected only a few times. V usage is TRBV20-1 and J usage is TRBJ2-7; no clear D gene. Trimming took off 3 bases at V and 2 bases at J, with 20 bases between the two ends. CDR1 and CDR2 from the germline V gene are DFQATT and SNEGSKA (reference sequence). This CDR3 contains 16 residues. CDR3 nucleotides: TGCAGTGCTAGGGGCCTCGGAGCTCCAACCCCCTACGAGCAGTACTTC. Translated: CSARGLGAPTPYEQYF.

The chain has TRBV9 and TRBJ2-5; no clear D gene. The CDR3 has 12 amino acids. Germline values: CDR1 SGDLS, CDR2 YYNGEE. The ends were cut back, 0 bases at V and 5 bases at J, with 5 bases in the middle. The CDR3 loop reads CASSVGGETQYF. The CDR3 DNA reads TGTGCCAGCAGCGTAGGTGGGGAGACCCAGTACTTC.

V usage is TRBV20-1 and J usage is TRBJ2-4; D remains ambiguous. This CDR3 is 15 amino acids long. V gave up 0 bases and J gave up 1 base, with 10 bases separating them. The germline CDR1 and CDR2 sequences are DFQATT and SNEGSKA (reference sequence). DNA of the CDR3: TGCAGTGCTAGAGATCGACGGATGGCCAAAAACATTCAGTACTTC. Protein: CSARDRRMAKNIQYF.

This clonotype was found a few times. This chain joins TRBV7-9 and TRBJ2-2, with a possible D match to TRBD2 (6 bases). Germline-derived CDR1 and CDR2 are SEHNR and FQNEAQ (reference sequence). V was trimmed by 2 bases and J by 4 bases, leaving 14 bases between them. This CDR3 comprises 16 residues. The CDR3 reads CASSLPPGLATGELFF. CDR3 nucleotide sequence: TGTGCCAGCAGCTTACCACCGGGACTGGCCACCGGGGAGCTGTTTTTT.

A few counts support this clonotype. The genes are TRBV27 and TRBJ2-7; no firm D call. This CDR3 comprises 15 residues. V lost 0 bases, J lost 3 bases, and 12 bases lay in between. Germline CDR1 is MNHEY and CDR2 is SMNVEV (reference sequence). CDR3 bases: TGTGCCAGCAGTTTATCAGGCTCCGGAGTCTACGAGCAGTACTTC. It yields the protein CASSLSGSGVYEQYF.

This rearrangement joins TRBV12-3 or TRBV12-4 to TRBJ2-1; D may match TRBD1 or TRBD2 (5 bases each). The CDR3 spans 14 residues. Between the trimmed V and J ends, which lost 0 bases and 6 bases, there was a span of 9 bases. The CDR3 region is CASSLALGTNEQFF. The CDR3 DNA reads TGTGCCAGCAGTTTAGCTCTCGGGACCAATGAGCAGTTCTTC.

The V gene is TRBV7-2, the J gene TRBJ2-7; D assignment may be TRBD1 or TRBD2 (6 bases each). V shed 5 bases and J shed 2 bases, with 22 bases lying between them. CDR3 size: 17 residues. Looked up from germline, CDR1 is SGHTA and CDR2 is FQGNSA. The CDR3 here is CASSPIGGEGRPYEQYF. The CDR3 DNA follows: TGTGCCAGCAGCCCCATCGGGGGCGAAGGGAGACCCTACGAGCAGTACTTC. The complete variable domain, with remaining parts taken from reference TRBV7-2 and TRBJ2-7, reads GAGVSQSPSNKVTEKGKDVELRCDPISGHTALYWYRQSLGQGLEFLIYFQGNSAPDKSGLPSDRFSAERTGGSVSTLTIQRTQQEDSAVYLCASSPIGGEGRPYEQYFGPGTRLTVT.

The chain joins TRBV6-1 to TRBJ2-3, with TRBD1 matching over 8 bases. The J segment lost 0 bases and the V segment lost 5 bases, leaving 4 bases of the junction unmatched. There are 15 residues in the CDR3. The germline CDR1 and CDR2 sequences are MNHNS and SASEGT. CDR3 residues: CASSRQGPSTDTQYF. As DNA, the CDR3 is TGTGCCAGCAGTCGACAGGGGCCTAGCACAGATACGCAGTATTTT.

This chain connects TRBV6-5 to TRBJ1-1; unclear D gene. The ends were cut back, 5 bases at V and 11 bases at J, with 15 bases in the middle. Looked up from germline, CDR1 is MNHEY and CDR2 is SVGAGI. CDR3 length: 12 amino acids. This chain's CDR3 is CASSVRGGPAFF. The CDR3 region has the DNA TGTGCCAGCAGTGTCAGAGGTGGCCCGGCTTTCTTT.

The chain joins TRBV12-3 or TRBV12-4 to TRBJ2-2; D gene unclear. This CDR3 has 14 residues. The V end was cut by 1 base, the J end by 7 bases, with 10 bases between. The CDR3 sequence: CASSLGEGIGELFF. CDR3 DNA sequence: TGTGCCAGCAGTTTAGGGGAAGGGATCGGGGAGCTGTTTTTT.

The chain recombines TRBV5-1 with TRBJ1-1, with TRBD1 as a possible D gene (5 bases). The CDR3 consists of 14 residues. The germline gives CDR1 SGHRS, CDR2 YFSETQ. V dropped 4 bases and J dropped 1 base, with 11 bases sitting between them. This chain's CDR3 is CASSIGTANTEAFF. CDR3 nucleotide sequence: TGCGCCAGCAGCATTGGGACGGCGAACACTGAAGCTTTCTTT.

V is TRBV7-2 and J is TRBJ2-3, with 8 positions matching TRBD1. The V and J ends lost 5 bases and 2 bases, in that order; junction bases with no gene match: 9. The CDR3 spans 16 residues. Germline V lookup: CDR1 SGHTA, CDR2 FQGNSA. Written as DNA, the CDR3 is TGTGCCAGCAGCAAAGAAAGACAGGGGCTCACAGATACGCAGTATTTT. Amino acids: CASSKERQGLTDTQYF.

The CDR3, as DNA: TGCGCCAGCAGCTTCGGCGGGAGGTTGAACGAGCAGTACTTC. Translation: CASSFGGRLNEQYF. V is TRBV5-1 and J is TRBJ2-7; 8 nucleotides agree with TRBD2. This CDR3 spans 14 amino acids. V shed 2 bases, J shed 5 bases, and the junction held 6 bases outside the gene matches. Germline assignment: CDR1 SGHRS and CDR2 YFSETQ. Combining the CDR3 with reference TRBV5-1 and TRBJ2-7 gives the whole variable domain KAGVTQTPRYLIKTRGQQVTLSCSPISGHRSVSWYQQTPGQGLQFLFEYFSETQRNKGNFPGRFSGRQFSNSRSEMNVSTLELGDSALYLCASSFGGRLNEQYFGPGTRLTVT.

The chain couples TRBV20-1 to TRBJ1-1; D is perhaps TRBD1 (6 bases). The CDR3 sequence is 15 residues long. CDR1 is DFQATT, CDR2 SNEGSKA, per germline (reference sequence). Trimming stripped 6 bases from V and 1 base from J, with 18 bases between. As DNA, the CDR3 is TGCAGTGCCTCGGCAGGGGAAGTAAGGAACACTGAAGCTTTCTTT. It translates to CSASAGEVRNTEAFF.

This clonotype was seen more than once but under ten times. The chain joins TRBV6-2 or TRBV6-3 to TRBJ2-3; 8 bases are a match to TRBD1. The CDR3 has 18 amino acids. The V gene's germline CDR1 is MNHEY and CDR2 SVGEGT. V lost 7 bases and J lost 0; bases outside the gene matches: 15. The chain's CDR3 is CASNLPGTGDPSTDTQYF. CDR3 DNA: TGTGCCAGCAACCTCCCCGGGACAGGAGACCCTAGCACAGATACGCAGTATTTT.

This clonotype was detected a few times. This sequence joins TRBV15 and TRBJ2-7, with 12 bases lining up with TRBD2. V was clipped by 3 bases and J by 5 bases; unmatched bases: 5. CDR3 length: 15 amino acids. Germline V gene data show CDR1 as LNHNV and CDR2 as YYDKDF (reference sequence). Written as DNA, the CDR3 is TGTGCCACCAGCAGGCGACTAGCGGGAGCAGACGAGCAGTACTTC. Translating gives CATSRRLAGADEQYF.

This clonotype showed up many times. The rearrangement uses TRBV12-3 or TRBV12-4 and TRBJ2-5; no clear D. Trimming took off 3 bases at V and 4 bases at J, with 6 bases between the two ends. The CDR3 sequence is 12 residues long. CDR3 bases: TGTGCCAGCAGTTTGGCCGTAGAGACCCAGTACTTC. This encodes CASSLAVETQYF.

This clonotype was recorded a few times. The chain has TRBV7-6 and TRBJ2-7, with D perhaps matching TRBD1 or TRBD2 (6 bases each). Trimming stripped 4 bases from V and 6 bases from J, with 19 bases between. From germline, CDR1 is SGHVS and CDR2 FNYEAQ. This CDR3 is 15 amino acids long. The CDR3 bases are TGTGCCAGCAGCTACCCCTCTACAGGGAGGAGCGAGCAGTACTTC. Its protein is CASSYPSTGRSEQYF. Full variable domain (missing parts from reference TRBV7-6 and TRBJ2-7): GAGVSQSPRYKVTKRGQDVALRCDPISGHVSLYWYRQALGQGPEFLTYFNYEAQQDKSGLPNDRFSAERPEGSISTLTIQRTEQRDSAMYRCASSYPSTGRSEQYFGPGTRLTVT.

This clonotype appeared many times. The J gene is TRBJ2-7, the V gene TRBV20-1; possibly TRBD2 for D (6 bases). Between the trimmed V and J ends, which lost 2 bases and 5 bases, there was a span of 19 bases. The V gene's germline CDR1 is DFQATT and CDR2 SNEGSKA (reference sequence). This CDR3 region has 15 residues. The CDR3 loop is CSARRLLAPVHEQYF. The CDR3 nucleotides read TGCAGTGCTAGACGGCTACTAGCCCCAGTCCACGAGCAGTACTTC.

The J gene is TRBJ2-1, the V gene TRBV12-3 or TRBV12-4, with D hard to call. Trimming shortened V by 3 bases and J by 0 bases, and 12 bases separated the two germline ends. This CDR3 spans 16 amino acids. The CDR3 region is CASSFGGKHSYNEQFF. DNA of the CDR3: TGTGCCAGCAGTTTTGGTGGGAAACACTCCTACAATGAGCAGTTCTTC.

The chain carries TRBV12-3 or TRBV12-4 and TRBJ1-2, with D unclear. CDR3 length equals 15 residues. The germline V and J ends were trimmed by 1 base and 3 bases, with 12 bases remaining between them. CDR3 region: CASSLVERRDYGYTF. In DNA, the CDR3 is TGTGCCAGCAGTTTAGTGGAAAGGCGGGACTATGGCTACACCTTC.

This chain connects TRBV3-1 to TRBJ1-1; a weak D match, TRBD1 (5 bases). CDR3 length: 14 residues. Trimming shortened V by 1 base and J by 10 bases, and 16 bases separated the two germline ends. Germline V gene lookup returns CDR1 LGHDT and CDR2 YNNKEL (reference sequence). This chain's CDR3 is CASSQGGTHPGAFF. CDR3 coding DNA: TGTGCCAGCAGCCAAGGAGGGACCCACCCCGGAGCTTTCTTT.

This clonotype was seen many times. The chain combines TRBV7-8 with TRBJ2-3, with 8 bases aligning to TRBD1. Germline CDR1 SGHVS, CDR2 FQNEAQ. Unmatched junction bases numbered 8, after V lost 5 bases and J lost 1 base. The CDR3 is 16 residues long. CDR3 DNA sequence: TGTGCCAGCAGCCCACCCGGGACAGGACGCACAGATACGCAGTATTTT. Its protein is CASSPPGTGRTDTQYF.